This T cell receptor (beta chain) was found in a study of blood T cells in healthy people across ages (dated by TCRdb to the mid-2010s). A note on the overall study: Template switching captured roughly one uniquely barcoded TCR beta cDNA molecule per two T cells in model experiments. The donors were split into four age groups: young (average approximately 16 years), middle-aged (over 35), aged (roughly 60) and long-lived (approximately 80). To avoid experimental bias, donors of different ages were spread randomly across the sequencing lanes. Using the same blood draw, the study looked at two additional independent replicas of 1 million unique cDNA reads for two donors, one aged 18 to 30 and the other aged 80 or older. Using deep sequencing normalized with unique cDNA molecular identifiers, the study measured how TCR beta repertoire diversity changes with age. Beyond this particular receptor, the publication reports: The percentage of naive T cells measured by flow cytometry correlated strongly with observed TCR beta diversity. Because donor CMV infection status was unknown, age-related changes in expanded clonotypes were potentially confounded. Conclusive comparison of naive and antigen-experienced compartments was prevented by the profiling of bulk unsorted PBMCs. Estimates of total diversity from one million sequenced T cells were regarded as lower bounds and underestimates. Compared with the aged group, more naive CD4+ T cells, fewer expanded clones and increased TCR diversity were shown by the long-lived group, suggesting age selection. Observed TCR beta diversity per million T cells fell roughly linearly with age, and a significant reduction was already apparent by age around 36.

Libraries were built with 5' RACE. Sequencer: Illumina HiSeq 2500. A second 7 to 11 cycle PCR used a sample-barcoded 5' primer and a J-beta primer mix. A unique molecular identifier was introduced onto each TCR beta cDNA molecule by a template-switch 5' adaptor carrying 12 random nucleotides. At least 2.5 million CDR3-containing paired-end reads were obtained from each sample. First-strand cDNA synthesis was performed from all RNA using the Mint cDNA synthesis kit, with priming by a TRBC-specific oligonucleotide. After uracil-DNA glycosylase treatment, a first 18-cycle PCR used universal primers M1SS and BC2_uni_R on all cDNA. The authors' analysis ran thus. Normalization of each sample was performed by random selection of 1 million high-quality reads, each carrying a distinct molecular identifier. Instead of being binned into consensus sequences, reads that shared molecular identifiers were thrown out. CDR3 identification, clonotype clustering and error correction used MiTCR with a Q25 quality threshold and the strictest error-elimination algorithm. A nonparametric unseen species model using Euler transformation provided a lower-bound estimate of total TCR beta diversity. The public reads were reanalyzed by TCRdb: fastp trimming at Q25, MiXCR alignment, in-frame beta chains only. One record per CDR3 amino acid sequence lists the most common genes and DNA. TCRdb's processing, not the authors', yielded these V and J calls. Recorded for this sample are over 600,000 distinct CDR3 sequences; around half of them occurred a single time. Approximately 18% of the sample lies in the top ten.

V is pruned by 6 bases and J by 6 bases, leaving 8 bases of the junction without a gene match. As encoded in the germline V gene (reference sequence), CDR1 is DFQATT while CDR2 is SNEGSKA. From cysteine to phenylalanine, the CDR3 is 13 amino acids long. Here the CDR3 DNA is all that survives: 39 bases in frame from base 1. About this clonotype: Its binding antigen is unknown. No qualities accompany the bases; no much larger clone lies one base away.

The roughly 42 donors, aged 6 to 90 years, were systemically healthy Caucasian individuals from Russia. Each donor gave 8 to 10 milliliters of peripheral blood, drawn into EDTA-treated Vacutainer tubes. Ficoll-Paque density-gradient centrifugation was used to isolate PBMCs, with at least 7 million per sample. Total RNA was extracted from PBMCs with Trizol reagent, with at least 6 micrograms obtained per sample. For every donor, flow cytometry on a PBMC aliquot measured the percentage of naive CD45RAhigh/CD27high T cells. This TCR derives from an elderly man in good health. The specimen was blood. The rearranged chain carries TRBV20-1 and TRBJ2-1, and 7 junction bases match TRBD2. For the CDR3, the sequence is CSAPAGIFNEQFF. The sequenced DNA is TGCAGTGCCCCAGCGGGAATTTTCAATGAGCAGTTCTTC.